The 28 T cell receptor beta chains below were found in one sample sequenced in a study of blood T cell repertoires in COVID-19. Clones were sequenced by immunoSEQ multiplex PCR, and TCRdb holds only the in-frame ones, with some missing. This sample has roughly 59,000 clones; around 80% occur once, and the top ten carry around 14%. Sample: peripheral blood. These TCRs come from an older man with acute or convalescent COVID-19.

The chain employs TRBV24-1 and TRBJ1-2; no firm D call. The CDR3 is 12 amino acids. V was cut by 3 bases and J by 8 bases, with 9 bases left in between. From germline, CDR1 is KGHDR and CDR2 SFDVKD. The chain's CDR3 is CATSDPWSGYTF. In DNA form, the CDR3 reads TGTGCCACCAGTGATCCATGGAGCGGCTACACCTTC.

J is TRBJ1-1 and V is TRBV7-9, with 7 bases fitting TRBD1. Germline V gene sequence: CDR1 SEHNR, CDR2 FQNEAQ (reference sequence). The CDR3 is 15 residues long. V was pared by 5 bases and J by 4 bases, with 10 bases of the junction left unmatched. Written as DNA, the CDR3 is TGTGCCAGCAGCCAAGGGGGCAGGGTTGGCACTGAAGCTTTCTTT. Amino acid sequence: CASSQGGRVGTEAFF.

This clone appeared once. The rearrangement links TRBV19 to TRBJ2-5, with 7 bases matching TRBD2. The CDR3 loop spans 16 amino acids. Germline CDR1 LNHDA, CDR2 SQIVND (reference sequence). The ends lost 4 bases at V and 2 bases at J; junction bases unmatched: 10. As DNA, the CDR3 is TGTGCCAGTAGTAACCCGACTAGGGGAGGGCAAGAGACCCAGTACTTC. The encoded protein is CASSNPTRGGQETQYF.

This clone was recorded once. The chain recombines TRBV10-3 with TRBJ2-3, with D unclear. The germline CDR1 and CDR2 sequences are ENHRY and SYGVKD. Deletions cut 3 bases from V and 0 bases from J, with 7 bases between. The CDR3 is made up of 14 amino acids. The CDR3 is CAISDSYSTDTQYF. The CDR3 coding sequence is TGTGCCATCAGTGACAGTTACAGCACAGATACGCAGTATTTT.

The genes are TRBV5-6 and TRBJ2-3, with D possibly matching TRBD2 (6 bases). This CDR3 spans 15 amino acids. Trimming cost V 4 bases and J 0 bases, with 12 bases left between them. CDR1 is SGHDT, CDR2 YYEEEE, per germline. CDR3 DNA: TGTGCCAGCAGCCCCATAGCGGCTAGCACAGATACGCAGTATTTT. Protein sequence: CASSPIAASTDTQYF.

This clone was seen only a few times. V is TRBV7-3 and J is TRBJ2-6, with no clear D. This CDR3 is 14 amino acids long. Trimming pared 8 bases from V and 0 bases from J, leaving 8 bases between. CDR1 is SGHTA and CDR2 is FQGTGA in the germline V gene. CDR3 in amino acids: CASSQNSGANVLTF. The CDR3 coding sequence is TGTGCCAGCTCACAGAACTCTGGGGCCAACGTCCTGACTTTC. The variable domain in full, with the rest retrieved from reference TRBV7-3 and TRBJ2-6, is GAGVSQTPSNKVTEKGKYVELRCDPISGHTALYWYRQSLGQGPEFLIYFQGTGAADDSGLPNDRFFAVRPEGSVSTLKIQRTERGDSAVYLCASSQNSGANVLTFGAGSRLTVL.

This chain links TRBV7-3 with TRBJ2-3; D might be TRBD1 (5 bases). The CDR3 totals 13 residues. V lost 2 bases to trimming and J lost 6 bases, with 9 bases between them. Per germline, CDR1 SGHTA and CDR2 FQGTGA. The CDR3 DNA is TGTGCCAGCAGCTTAGTAGGGGTTGATACGCAGTATTTT. It encodes CASSLVGVDTQYF.

The gene calls are TRBV6-5 and TRBJ2-2, with 9 bases lining up with TRBD2. Germline-derived CDR1 and CDR2 are MNHEY and SVGAGI. The length of the CDR3 is 15 residues. Unmatched junction bases numbered 12, after V lost 6 bases and J lost 10 bases. The CDR3 DNA sequence: TGTGCCAGCAGAGGTAGCGGGAGTGCGAAAGTGGAGCTGTTTTTT. Its protein product is CASRGSGSAKVELFF.

This chain links TRBV18 with TRBJ2-6, with TRBD2 identical over 10 bases. Germline values: CDR1 KGHSH, CDR2 LQKENI. The V segment lost 2 bases and the J segment 12 bases; nucleotides outside the gene matches: 4. The length of the CDR3 is 14 residues. The CDR3 DNA is TGTGCCAGCTCACCAACTAGCGGGGTGGGCGTCCTGACTTTC. Amino acid sequence: CASSPTSGVGVLTF.

This chain connects TRBV19 to TRBJ2-3; 10 nucleotides agree with TRBD2. CDR1 is LNHDA and CDR2 is SQIVND in the germline V gene (reference sequence). The CDR3 has 13 amino acids. Trimming at V came to 7 bases and at J to 5 bases, leaving 3 bases not matched to a gene. CDR3 in amino acids: CASTRTSGDTQYF. The DNA for the CDR3 is TGTGCCAGTACTCGGACTAGCGGAGATACGCAGTATTTT.

This clone was counted between two and nine times. The chain has TRBV11-2 and TRBJ2-3; tentatively, D is TRBD2 (6 bases). The CDR3 consists of 14 residues. Trimming removed 3 bases from V and 6 bases from J, with 13 bases in between. Germline V gives CDR1 SGHAT, CDR2 FQNNGV. The CDR3 reads CASSLAGHSDTQYF. For the CDR3, the DNA is TGTGCCAGCAGCTTGGCGGGGCACTCTGATACGCAGTATTTT.

The chain employs TRBV11-2 and TRBJ2-6, with unresolved D. This CDR3 is 17 amino acids long. Germline V gene lookup returns CDR1 SGHAT and CDR2 FQNNGV. Trimming cost V 1 base and J 0 bases, with 10 bases left between them. The CDR3 DNA sequence: TGTGCCAGCAGCTTAGGGGCTGAAAACTCTGGGGCCAACGTCCTGACTTTC. This encodes CASSLGAENSGANVLTF.

The chain links TRBV9 to TRBJ2-2, with 8 bases identical to TRBD2. Germline assignment: CDR1 SGDLS and CDR2 YYNGEE. The CDR3 length is 15 residues. V trimming: 4 bases; J trimming: 3 bases; junction bases outside the gene matches: 5. The CDR3 loop is CASSPRGADTGELFF. CDR3 DNA sequence: TGTGCCAGCAGCCCGCGGGGGGCTGACACCGGGGAGCTGTTTTTT.

The chain joins TRBV7-2 to TRBJ1-3; 9 bases fit TRBD1. V trimming: 5 bases; J trimming: 6 bases; junction bases outside the gene matches: 8. The CDR3 is made up of 15 amino acids. Germline loops: CDR1 SGHTA, CDR2 FQGNSA. This CDR3 reads CASSIRGQGENTIYF. The CDR3 DNA reads as TGTGCCAGCAGCATAAGGGGACAGGGCGAAAACACCATATATTTT.

The rearrangement joins TRBV4-3 to TRBJ2-7; tentative D call: TRBD1 (5 bases). Germline V lookup: CDR1 LGHNA, CDR2 YSLEER. The CDR3 totals 19 residues. Trimming pared 2 bases from V and 1 base from J, leaving 24 bases between. The CDR3: CASSQSIPLDRRYSYEQYF. Here the CDR3 DNA reads TGCGCCAGCAGCCAATCAATCCCCCTAGACAGAAGATATTCCTACGAGCAGTACTTC.

CDR3: CASSRQEPYEQYF. The CDR3 bases are TGTGCCAGCAGCCGACAGGAGCCCTACGAGCAGTACTTC. The chain combines TRBV6-5 with TRBJ2-7; D is possibly TRBD1 (6 bases). The CDR3 runs 13 residues. Germline loops: CDR1 MNHEY, CDR2 SVGAGI. Trimming left V 6 bases short and J 2 bases short, with 11 bases between.

A few counts support this clone. The chain has TRBV10-1 and TRBJ2-7; no reliable D call. This CDR3 region has 13 residues. V was trimmed by 11 bases and J by 3 bases, leaving 17 bases between them. Germline V CDR1 and CDR2: WNHNN, SYGVQD (reference sequence). The CDR3 sequence is CARSSAEVYEQYF. CDR3 bases: TGCGCCCGGAGTTCCGCCGAGGTCTACGAGCAGTACTTC.

V and J are TRBV15 and TRBJ2-5; TRBD1 agrees at 8 bases. Germline V gene data show CDR1 as LNHNV and CDR2 as YYDKDF (reference sequence). This CDR3 has 16 amino acids. With V trimmed by 5 bases and J by 5 bases, 13 bases remained unmatched. CDR3 sequence: CATSRPKGQGRETQYF. CDR3 DNA: TGTGCCACCAGCCGCCCGAAAGGACAGGGTCGGGAGACCCAGTACTTC.

V gene TRBV18 combines with J gene TRBJ1-5, with unresolved D. CDR1 KGHSH and CDR2 LQKENI come from the germline V gene. This CDR3 comprises 12 residues. Trimming removed 3 bases at V and 4 bases at J, with 4 bases between. CDR3 DNA: TGTGCCAGCTCACCTCAGAATCAGCCCCAGCATTTT. This encodes CASSPQNQPQHF.

This clone was observed a few times. The gene calls are TRBV4-1 and TRBJ2-7, with D perhaps matching TRBD2 (6 bases). Germline V gene lookup returns CDR1 MGHRA and CDR2 YSYEKL. The length of the CDR3 is 16 residues. Trimming cost V 1 base and J 0 bases, with 13 bases left between them. CDR3 in DNA: TGCGCCAGCAGCCAAGGCCTCCGCGGGAACTCCTACGAGCAGTACTTC. The encoded protein is CASSQGLRGNSYEQYF.

This sequence joins TRBV11-1 and TRBJ2-7; 11 bases align to TRBD2. The CDR3 sequence is 14 residues long. Germline CDR1 and CDR2: SGHAT and FQDESV (reference sequence). V was pared by 5 bases and J by 4 bases, with 4 bases of the junction left unmatched. DNA of the CDR3: TGTGCCAGCAGCGGGGGGACTAGCGGTTACGAGCAGTACTTC. It is translated as CASSGGTSGYEQYF.

Many counts were recorded for this clone. The chain joins TRBV2 to TRBJ2-5; 8 bases fit TRBD2. The CDR3 runs to 13 residues. With V trimmed by 6 bases and J by 5 bases, 5 bases remained unmatched. The germline V gene encodes CDR1 SNHLY and CDR2 FYNNEI. The CDR3 nucleotides read TGTGCCAGCAGGCGGGAGGAGGGGGAGACCCAGTACTTC. Encoded protein: CASRREEGETQYF.

The rearrangement uses TRBV19 and TRBJ2-5; 10 nucleotides line up with TRBD2. The CDR3 runs 17 residues. The J segment lost 2 bases and the V segment lost 6 bases, leaving 12 bases of the junction unmatched. The germline CDR1 and CDR2 sequences are LNHDA and SQIVND (reference sequence). The CDR3 here is CASRSLLLAGRQETQYF. The CDR3 coding sequence is TGTGCCAGTAGATCCCTTCTACTAGCGGGGAGGCAAGAGACCCAGTACTTC.

The genes are TRBV7-3 and TRBJ2-1; 7 nucleotides agree with TRBD1. The length of the CDR3 is 15 residues. Per the germline V gene, CDR1 is SGHTA and CDR2 is FQGTGA. Trimming removed 5 bases from V and 15 bases from J; junction bases left unmatched: 19. The DNA for the CDR3 is TGTGCCAGCAGCCCTCAAACGGGAACCGGGACAGATCGGTTCTTC. Its translation: CASSPQTGTGTDRFF.

This clone was seen just once. This chain connects TRBV3-1 (or the pseudogene TRBV3-2) to TRBJ2-5, with 8 bases identical to TRBD1. Germline CDR1 LGHDT, CDR2 YNNKEL (reference sequence). CDR3 length: 15 residues. Losses at the gene ends were 2 bases for V and 5 bases for J; bases not matched to a gene: 7. The DNA of the CDR3 is TGTGCCAGCAGCCAATTCAGCCAGGGGGCCGAGACCCAGTACTTC. It codes for CASSQFSQGAETQYF.

CDR3 coding DNA: TGTGCCAGCAGCTTAGTATTGGGAGCGACCGGGGAGCTGTTTTTT. Translation gives CASSLVLGATGELFF. The chain is built from TRBV7-8 and TRBJ2-2, with TRBD2 as a possible D gene (5 bases). Per germline, CDR1 SGHVS and CDR2 FQNEAQ. The V end lost 1 base, the J end lost 5 bases, and 11 bases lay between the germline ends. CDR3 length equals 15 residues.

The chain has TRBV5-4 and TRBJ1-2; no clear D gene. Germline V gene sequence: CDR1 SGHNT, CDR2 YYREEE (reference sequence). V gave up 5 bases and J gave up 4 bases, with 15 bases separating them. This CDR3 comprises 14 residues. CDR3 bases: TGTGCCAGCAGACCGGAGGGTGCCGGCTATGGCTACACCTTC. Translated, it gives CASRPEGAGYGYTF. The whole variable domain, remainder taken from reference TRBV5-4 and TRBJ1-2, is ETGVTQSPTHLIKTRGQQVTLRCSSQSGHNTVSWYQQALGQGPQFIFQYYREEENGRGNFPPRFSGLQFPNYSSELNVNALELDDSALYLCASRPEGAGYGYTFGSGTRLTVV.

This chain joins TRBV15 and TRBJ1-1, with TRBD1 matching 8 bases. The germline gives CDR1 LNHNV, CDR2 YYDKDF (reference sequence). Germline trimming cut 5 bases from V and 11 bases from J; bases unmatched to any gene: 7. The CDR3 is made up of 12 amino acids. CDR3 sequence: CATSGSDRAAFF. The CDR3 DNA is TGTGCCACCAGCGGCTCGGACAGGGCGGCTTTCTTT.